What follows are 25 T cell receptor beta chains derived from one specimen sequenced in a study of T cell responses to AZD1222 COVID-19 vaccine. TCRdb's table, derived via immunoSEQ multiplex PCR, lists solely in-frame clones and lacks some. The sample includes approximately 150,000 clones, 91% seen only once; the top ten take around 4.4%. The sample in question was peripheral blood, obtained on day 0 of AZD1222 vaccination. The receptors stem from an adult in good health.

The DNA of the CDR3 is TGTGCCAGCAGCTTGGTAGCGGGAGGGTTTTACAATGAGCAGTTCTTC. It specifies CASSLVAGGFYNEQFF. The chain combines TRBV5-6 with TRBJ2-1; 11 bases match TRBD2. The V gene's germline CDR1 is SGHDT and CDR2 YYEEEE. This CDR3 comprises 16 residues. Trimming at V came to 0 bases and at J to 4 bases, leaving 3 bases not matched to a gene. The full variable domain, its missing parts supplied by reference TRBV5-6 and TRBJ2-1, is DAGVTQSPTHLIKTRGQQVTLRCSPKSGHDTVSWYQQALGQGPQFIFQYYEEEERQRGNFPDRFSGHQFPNYSSELNVNALLLGDSALYLCASSLVAGGFYNEQFFGPGTRLTVL.

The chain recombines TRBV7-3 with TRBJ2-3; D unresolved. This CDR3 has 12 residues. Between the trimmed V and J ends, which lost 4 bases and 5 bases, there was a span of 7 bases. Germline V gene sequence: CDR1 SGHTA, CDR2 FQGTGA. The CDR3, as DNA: TGTGCCAGCAGCTCGGAAGGAGATACGCAGTATTTT. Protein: CASSSEGDTQYF.

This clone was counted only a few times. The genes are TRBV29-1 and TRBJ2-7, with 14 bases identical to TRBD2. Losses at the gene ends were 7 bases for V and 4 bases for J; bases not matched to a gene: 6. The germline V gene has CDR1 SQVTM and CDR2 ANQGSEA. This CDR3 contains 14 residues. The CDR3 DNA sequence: TGCAGCGCCCGACTAGCGGGAGGGCTGTACGAGCAGTACTTC. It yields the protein CSARLAGGLYEQYF.

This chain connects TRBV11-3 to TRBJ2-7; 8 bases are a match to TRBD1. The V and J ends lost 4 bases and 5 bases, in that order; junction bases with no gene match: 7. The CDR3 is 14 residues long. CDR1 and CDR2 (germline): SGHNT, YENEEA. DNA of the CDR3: TGTGCCAGCAGCTCCGGGACAGGTAACGACGAGCAGTACTTC. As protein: CASSSGTGNDEQYF.

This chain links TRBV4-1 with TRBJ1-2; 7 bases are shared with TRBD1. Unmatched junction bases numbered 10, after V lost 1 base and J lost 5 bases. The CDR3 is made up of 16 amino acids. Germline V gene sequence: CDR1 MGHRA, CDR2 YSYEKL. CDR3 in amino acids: CASSQAPGTEEYGYTF. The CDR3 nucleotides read TGCGCCAGCAGCCAAGCCCCAGGGACAGAGGAATATGGCTACACCTTC.

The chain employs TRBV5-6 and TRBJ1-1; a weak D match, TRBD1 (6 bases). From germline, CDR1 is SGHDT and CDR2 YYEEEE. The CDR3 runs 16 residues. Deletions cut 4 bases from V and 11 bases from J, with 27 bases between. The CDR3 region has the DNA TGTGCCAGCAGCACCTTCGCCCTCGGGACCGGGGGCGAGGCTTTCTTT. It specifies CASSTFALGTGGEAFF.

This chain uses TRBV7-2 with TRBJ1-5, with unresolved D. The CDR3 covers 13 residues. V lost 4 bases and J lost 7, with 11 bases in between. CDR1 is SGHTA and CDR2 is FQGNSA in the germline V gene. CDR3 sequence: CASSSQPEQPQHF. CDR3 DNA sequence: TGTGCCAGCAGCTCCCAACCCGAGCAGCCCCAGCATTTT.

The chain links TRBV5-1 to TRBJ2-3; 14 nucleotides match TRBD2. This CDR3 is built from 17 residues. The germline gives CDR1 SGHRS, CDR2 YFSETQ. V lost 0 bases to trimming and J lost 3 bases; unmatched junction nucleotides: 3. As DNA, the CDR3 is TGCGCCAGCAGCTTGGAGACTAGCGGGAGGGGTACAGATACGCAGTATTTT. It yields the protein CASSLETSGRGTDTQYF.

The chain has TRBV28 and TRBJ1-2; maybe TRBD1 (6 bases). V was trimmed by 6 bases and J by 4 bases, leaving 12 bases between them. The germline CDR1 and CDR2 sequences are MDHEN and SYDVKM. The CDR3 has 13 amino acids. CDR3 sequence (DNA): TGTGCCAGCAGCCGGACAGCTTTCTATGGCTACACCTTC. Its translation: CASSRTAFYGYTF.

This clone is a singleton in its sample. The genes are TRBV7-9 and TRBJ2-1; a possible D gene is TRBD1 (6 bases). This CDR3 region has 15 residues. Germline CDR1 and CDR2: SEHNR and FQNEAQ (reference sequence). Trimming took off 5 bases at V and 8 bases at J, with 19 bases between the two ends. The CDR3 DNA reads TGTGCCAGCAGCCCGCTTTCGGACAGTACCGATGAGCAGTTCTTC. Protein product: CASSPLSDSTDEQFF. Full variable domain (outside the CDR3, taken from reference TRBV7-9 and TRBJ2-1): DTGVSQNPRHKITKRGQNVTFRCDPISEHNRLYWYRQTLGQGPEFLTYFQNEAQLEKSRLLSDRFSAERPKGSFSTLEIQRTEQGDSAMYLCASSPLSDSTDEQFFGPGTRLTVL.

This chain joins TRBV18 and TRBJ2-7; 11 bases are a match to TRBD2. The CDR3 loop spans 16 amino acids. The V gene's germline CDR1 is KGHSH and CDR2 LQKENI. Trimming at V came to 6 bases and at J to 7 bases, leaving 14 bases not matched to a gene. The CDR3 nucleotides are TGTGCCAGCTCTTCCAAGACTAGCGGGATTTCCTTTGAGCAGTACTTC. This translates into CASSSKTSGISFEQYF.

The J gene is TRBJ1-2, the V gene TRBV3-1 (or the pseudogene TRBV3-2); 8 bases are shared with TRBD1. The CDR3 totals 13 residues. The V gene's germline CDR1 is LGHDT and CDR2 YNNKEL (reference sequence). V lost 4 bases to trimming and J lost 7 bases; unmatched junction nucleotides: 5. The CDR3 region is CASSLPGGGGYTF. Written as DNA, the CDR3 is TGTGCCAGCAGCCTTCCAGGGGGCGGTGGCTACACCTTC.

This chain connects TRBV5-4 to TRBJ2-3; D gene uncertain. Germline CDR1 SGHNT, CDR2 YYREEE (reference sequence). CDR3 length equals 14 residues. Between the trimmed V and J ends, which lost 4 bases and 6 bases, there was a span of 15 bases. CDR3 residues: CASSPGPAGDTQYF. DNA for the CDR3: TGTGCCAGCAGCCCTGGGCCCGCCGGGGATACGCAGTATTTT.

The CDR3 DNA is TGTGCCAGCAGCTTAGTTGCGGGAGGAGGTGAGCAGTTCTTC. Translated, it gives CASSLVAGGGEQFF. The chain recombines TRBV7-6 with TRBJ2-1, with 8 bases identical to TRBD2. The V gene's germline CDR1 is SGHVS and CDR2 FNYEAQ. The CDR3 totals 14 residues. The V and J ends lost 1 base and 9 bases, in that order; junction bases with no gene match: 5.

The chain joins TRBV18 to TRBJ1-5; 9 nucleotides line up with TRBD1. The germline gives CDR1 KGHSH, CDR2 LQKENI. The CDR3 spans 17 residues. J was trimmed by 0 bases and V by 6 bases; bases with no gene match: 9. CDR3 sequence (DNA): TGTGCCAGCTCGGAACAGGGGGCGCATAGTAGCAATCAGCCCCAGCATTTT. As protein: CASSEQGAHSSNQPQHF.

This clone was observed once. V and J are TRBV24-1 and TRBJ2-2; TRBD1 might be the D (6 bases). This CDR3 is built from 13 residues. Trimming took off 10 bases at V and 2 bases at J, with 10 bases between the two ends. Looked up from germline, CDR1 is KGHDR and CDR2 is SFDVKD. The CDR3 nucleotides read TGTGCCACTGCCAGGGGTAACACCGGGGAGCTGTTTTTT. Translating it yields CATARGNTGELFF.

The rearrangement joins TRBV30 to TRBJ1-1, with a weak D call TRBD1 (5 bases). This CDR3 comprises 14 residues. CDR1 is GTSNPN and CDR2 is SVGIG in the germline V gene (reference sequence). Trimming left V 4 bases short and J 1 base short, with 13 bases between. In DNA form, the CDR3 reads TGTGCCTGGAATTACGGACACCAGAACACTGAAGCTTTCTTT. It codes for CAWNYGHQNTEAFF.

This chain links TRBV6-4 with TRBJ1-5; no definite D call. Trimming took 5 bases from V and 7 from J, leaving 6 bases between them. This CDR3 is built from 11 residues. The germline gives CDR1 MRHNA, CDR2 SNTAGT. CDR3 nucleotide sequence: TGTGCCAGCAGTCAACCCCAGCCCCAGCATTTT. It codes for CASSQPQPQHF.

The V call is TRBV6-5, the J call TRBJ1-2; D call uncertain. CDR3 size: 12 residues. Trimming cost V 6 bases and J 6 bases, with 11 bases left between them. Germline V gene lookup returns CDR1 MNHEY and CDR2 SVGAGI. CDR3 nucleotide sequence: TGTGCCAGCAGGACTCAAACTGATGGCTACACCTTC. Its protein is CASRTQTDGYTF.

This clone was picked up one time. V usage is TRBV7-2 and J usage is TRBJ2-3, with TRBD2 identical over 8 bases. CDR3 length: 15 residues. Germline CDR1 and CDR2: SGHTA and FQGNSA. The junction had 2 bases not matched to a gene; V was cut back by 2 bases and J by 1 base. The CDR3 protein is CASSLSSGRTDTQYF. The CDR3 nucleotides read TGTGCCAGCAGCTTATCTAGCGGGCGCACAGATACGCAGTATTTT.

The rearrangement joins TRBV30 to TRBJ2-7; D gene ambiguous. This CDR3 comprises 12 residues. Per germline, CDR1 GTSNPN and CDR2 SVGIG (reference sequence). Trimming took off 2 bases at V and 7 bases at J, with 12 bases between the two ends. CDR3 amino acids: CAWSPWRSEQYF. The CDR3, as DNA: TGTGCCTGGAGTCCATGGCGTTCTGAGCAGTACTTC.

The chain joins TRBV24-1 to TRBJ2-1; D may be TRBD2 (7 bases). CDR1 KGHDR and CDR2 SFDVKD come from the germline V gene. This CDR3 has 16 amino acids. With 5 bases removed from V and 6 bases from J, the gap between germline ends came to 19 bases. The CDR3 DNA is TGTGCCACCAGTGCCCGAGGGGGGGAGCTGCTCAATGAGCAGTTCTTC. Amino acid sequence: CATSARGGELLNEQFF.

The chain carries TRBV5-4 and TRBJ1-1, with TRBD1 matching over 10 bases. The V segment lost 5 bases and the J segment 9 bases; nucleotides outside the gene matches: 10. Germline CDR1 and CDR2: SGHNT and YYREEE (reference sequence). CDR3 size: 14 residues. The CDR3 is CASSSTGGPAQAFF. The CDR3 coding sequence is TGTGCCAGCAGTTCGACAGGGGGCCCAGCCCAAGCTTTCTTT.

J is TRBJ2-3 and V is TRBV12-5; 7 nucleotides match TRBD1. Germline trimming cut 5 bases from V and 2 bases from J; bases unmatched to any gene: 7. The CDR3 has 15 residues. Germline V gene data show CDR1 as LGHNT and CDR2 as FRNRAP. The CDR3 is CASGPGDSFTDTQYF. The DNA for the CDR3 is TGTGCTAGTGGTCCTGGGGACAGCTTCACAGATACGCAGTATTTT.

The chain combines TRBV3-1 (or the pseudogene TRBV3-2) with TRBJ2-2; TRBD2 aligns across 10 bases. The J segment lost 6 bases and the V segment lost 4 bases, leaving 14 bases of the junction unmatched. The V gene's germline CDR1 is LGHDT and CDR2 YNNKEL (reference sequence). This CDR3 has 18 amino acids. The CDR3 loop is CASSLISITSGTPGELFF. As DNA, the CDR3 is TGTGCCAGCAGCCTCATCTCTATTACTAGCGGGACCCCCGGGGAGCTGTTTTTT.